What follows are 29 T cell receptor beta chains derived from one specimen sequenced in a study of blood T cells in healthy people across ages. A J-beta primer mix and a sample-barcoded 5' primer were used in a second PCR of about 7 to 12 cycles. Via MiXCR, TCRdb re-called the 5' RACE reads, giving one row per CDR3 protein. Among about 1,000,000 distinct CDR3 sequences listed, 40% to 45% were seen once. The sample consisted of blood. The receptors stem from a woman aged 60-70 years in good health.

The chain links TRBV5-1 to TRBJ2-5; unclear D gene. The CDR3 length is 14 residues. Germline V gene data show CDR1 as SGHRS and CDR2 as YFSETQ. Trimming removed 2 bases at V and 5 bases at J, with 13 bases between. CDR3 in DNA: TGCGCCAGCAGCTTCCGTGGGGAAGGGGAGACCCAGTACTTC. Amino acid sequence: CASSFRGEGETQYF. Drawing the rest from reference TRBV5-1 and TRBJ2-5, the complete variable domain is KAGVTQTPRYLIKTRGQQVTLSCSPISGHRSVSWYQQTPGQGLQFLFEYFSETQRNKGNFPGRFSGRQFSNSRSEMNVSTLELGDSALYLCASSFRGEGETQYFGPGTRLLVL.

In this sample, this clonotype turned up a few times. The chain couples TRBV29-1 to TRBJ2-4, with 11 bases lining up with TRBD2. The J call could be wrong; TRBJ2-7 is a better fit for the DNA end. CDR1 and CDR2 from the germline V gene are SQVTM and ANQGSEA. The CDR3 spans 15 residues. The CDR3 here is CSVGSRLAGGLEQYF. The CDR3 bases are TGCAGCGTTGGCTCCCGGCTAGCGGGAGGACTCGAGCAGTACTTC.

The chain joins TRBV6-1 to TRBJ2-7, with D uncertain. Germline-derived CDR1 and CDR2 are MNHNS and SASEGT. This CDR3 contains 15 residues. V was pared by 2 bases and J by 5 bases, with 16 bases between. Here the CDR3 reads CASSEQNTRGDEQYF. The CDR3 coding sequence is TGTGCCAGCAGTGAACAAAACACCCGAGGCGACGAGCAGTACTTC.

This clonotype has a handful of counts. This sequence joins TRBV3-1 and TRBJ1-1; D uncertain. The CDR3 is made up of 12 amino acids. Trimming removed 1 base from V and 11 bases from J, with 11 bases in between. Germline CDR1 and CDR2: LGHDT and YNNKEL (reference sequence). CDR3 in DNA: TGTGCCAGCAGCCAAGTCCGGGGAGTCGCTTTCTTT. Its protein is CASSQVRGVAFF.

This clonotype has more than one count but fewer than ten. The rearrangement joins TRBV20-1 to TRBJ2-5; the D is unclear. Trimming stripped 4 bases from V and 11 bases from J, with 17 bases between. This CDR3 region has 12 residues. Germline V gene lookup returns CDR1 DFQATT and CDR2 SNEGSKA (reference sequence). CDR3 DNA: TGCAGTGCTACCCCAGACCACCCGGGTCAGTACTTC. This translates into CSATPDHPGQYF.

This clonotype appeared a few times. J is TRBJ1-6 and V is TRBV20-1; D not resolved. Trimming removed 0 bases from V and 7 bases from J, with 10 bases in between. This CDR3 has 14 amino acids. Germline CDR1 reads DFQATT; CDR2 reads SNEGSKA (reference sequence). CDR3 in DNA: TGCAGTGCTAGAGAGGACCAGAGAAATTCACCCCTCCACTTT. Its translation is CSAREDQRNSPLHF.

In regard to this clonotype: At one end, the junction sequence differs from germline, possibly due to a read error. This CDR3 reads CASSLDGGTNTVAFF. The CDR3 DNA reads TGTGCCAGCAGTCTTGACGGCGGAACAAACACTGTAGCTTTCTTT. The chain employs TRBV6-4 and TRBJ1-1; D uncertain. Germline V gene sequence: CDR1 MRHNA, CDR2 SNTAGT. This CDR3 spans 15 amino acids.

The chain couples TRBV3-1 to TRBJ2-3; D is possibly TRBD2 (5 bases). The CDR3 contains 15 residues. Looked up from germline, CDR1 is LGHDT and CDR2 is YNNKEL (reference sequence). The V gene lost 2 bases and the J gene lost 0 bases, with 9 bases spanning the gap. The chain's CDR3 is CASSQIPGSTDTQYF. DNA of the CDR3: TGTGCCAGCAGCCAAATCCCGGGGAGCACAGATACGCAGTATTTT.

This clonotype was observed a handful of times. This chain joins TRBV12-3 or TRBV12-4 and TRBJ2-3; 9 positions agree with TRBD1. V lost 5 bases to trimming and J lost 4 bases; unmatched junction nucleotides: 7. The CDR3 has 15 amino acids. The DNA for the CDR3 is TGTGCCAGCAGTACGACAGGGGGTCGCGCAGATACGCAGTATTTT. It codes for CASSTTGGRADTQYF.

The chain recombines TRBV27 with TRBJ1-4, with 9 nucleotides matching TRBD1. With V trimmed by 6 bases and J by 6 bases, 8 bases remained unmatched. The CDR3 spans 15 residues. The germline V gene encodes CDR1 MNHEY and CDR2 SMNVEV (reference sequence). The CDR3 protein is CASRIWTGADEKLFF. CDR3 DNA: TGTGCCAGCAGGATTTGGACAGGGGCGGATGAAAAACTGTTTTTT.

This clonotype was recorded a few times. This chain links TRBV11-2 with TRBJ2-7; a weak D match, TRBD2 (5 bases). V dropped 3 bases and J dropped 3 bases, with 15 bases sitting between them. Looked up from germline, CDR1 is SGHAT and CDR2 is FQNNGV. This CDR3 is built from 15 residues. The CDR3 is CASSFVGLGGYEQYF. In DNA, the CDR3 is TGTGCCAGCAGCTTTGTCGGGCTAGGAGGCTACGAGCAGTACTTC.

V and J are TRBV7-8 and TRBJ2-3; 7 bases agree with TRBD2. Germline V CDR1 and CDR2: SGHVS, FQNEAQ. The CDR3 spans 16 residues. Trimming at V came to 4 bases and at J to 4 bases, leaving 11 bases not matched to a gene. CDR3 in amino acids: CASSSIARERSDTQYF. The DNA of the CDR3 is TGTGCCAGCAGCTCTATAGCGCGGGAGAGGTCAGATACGCAGTATTTT.

The rearrangement uses TRBV5-1 and TRBJ2-3; D uncertain. The V and J ends lost 1 base and 4 bases respectively, with 10 bases between them. The CDR3 is made up of 14 amino acids. Germline V gives CDR1 SGHRS, CDR2 YFSETQ. CDR3 amino acids: CASSLSHGPDTQYF. In nucleotides, the CDR3 is TGCGCCAGCAGCTTGAGCCATGGCCCAGATACGCAGTATTTT.

Regarding this clonotype: One base away lies a much larger clone, so this may be a sequencing read error. This chain connects TRBV20-1 to TRBJ2-5, with TRBD2 identical over 9 bases. The germline V gene encodes CDR1 DFQATT and CDR2 SNEGSKA (reference sequence). V gave up 6 bases and J gave up 5 bases; unmatched junction bases: 7. This CDR3 comprises 13 residues. CDR3 loop: CSAPIAGDETQYF. CDR3 nucleotides: TGCAGTGCCCCCATAGCGGGAGACGAGACCCAGTACTTC.

This clonotype has a handful of counts. The chain has TRBV10-2 and TRBJ2-1, with 14 bases that match TRBD2. The CDR3 has 17 amino acids. The V and J ends lost 3 bases and 9 bases, in that order; junction bases with no gene match: 10. Germline V CDR1 and CDR2: WSHSY, SAAADI. CDR3 amino acids: CASSDLTGTSGSCEQFF. The CDR3 nucleotides read TGCGCCAGCAGTGATCTGACCGGGACTAGCGGGAGCTGTGAGCAGTTCTTC.

This clonotype came up a few times. V gene TRBV15 combines with J gene TRBJ2-1; perhaps TRBD2 as D (5 bases). Germline CDR1 reads LNHNV; CDR2 reads YYDKDF (reference sequence). The CDR3 loop spans 12 amino acids. The germline V and J ends were trimmed by 4 bases and 7 bases, with 8 bases remaining between them. CDR3 residues: CATSKTRNEQFF. CDR3 coding DNA: TGTGCCACCAGCAAAACTAGGAATGAGCAGTTCTTC.

Here the CDR3 DNA reads TGTGCCAGCAGTCAGCGGGGTTGGAGTTTGGATGAGCAGTTCTTC. Its translation is CASSQRGWSLDEQFF. The chain recombines TRBV12-3 or TRBV12-4 with TRBJ2-1; 7 nucleotides agree with TRBD2. The CDR3 spans 15 residues. Losses at the gene ends were 5 bases for V and 8 bases for J; bases not matched to a gene: 12.

The V and J genes are TRBV11-2 and TRBJ2-7, with 10 bases that match TRBD1. The germline V gene has CDR1 SGHAT and CDR2 FQNNGV. V lost 0 bases to trimming and J lost 1 base; unmatched junction nucleotides: 3. CDR3 length equals 16 residues. The CDR3 DNA reads TGTGCCAGCAGCTTAGAGTGGGACAGGGGATCCTACGAGCAGTACTTC. Translation: CASSLEWDRGSYEQYF.

This clonotype was counted between two and nine times. This chain uses TRBV7-9 with TRBJ2-1, with D hard to call. Trimming took off 4 bases at V and 9 bases at J, with 7 bases between the two ends. CDR1 and CDR2 from the germline V gene are SEHNR and FQNEAQ (reference sequence). This CDR3 is built from 11 residues. CDR3 nucleotide sequence: TGTGCCAGCAGCTATTGGGGTGAGCAGTTCTTC. Its translation: CASSYWGEQFF.

The V and J genes are TRBV27 and TRBJ2-4; 7 bases agree with TRBD1. The V and J ends lost 5 bases and 13 bases, in that order; junction bases with no gene match: 11. Germline CDR1 MNHEY, CDR2 SMNVEV (reference sequence). The CDR3 is 13 residues long. In DNA, the CDR3 is TGTGCCAGCAGTCCCGGGACAGTCTCAAAGCAGTACTTC. Residues: CASSPGTVSKQYF.

The V and J genes are TRBV5-4 and TRBJ2-5; D perhaps matches TRBD2 (6 bases). Near its end, the DNA agrees better with TRBJ2-7, so the J call may be wrong. CDR1 and CDR2 from the germline V gene are SGHNT and YYREEE (reference sequence). The CDR3 sequence is 13 residues long. The CDR3 loop reads CASSAQGGYEQYF. DNA for the CDR3: TGTGCCAGCAGCGCACAAGGAGGGTACGAGCAGTACTTC.

This clonotype occurred a few times. V usage is TRBV27 and J usage is TRBJ1-3, with D hard to call. The CDR3 loop spans 12 amino acids. V lost 8 bases, J lost 3 bases, and 8 bases lay in between. The V gene's germline CDR1 is MNHEY and CDR2 SMNVEV (reference sequence). CDR3 sequence: CASYVVGNTIYF. The CDR3 nucleotides are TGTGCCAGCTACGTGGTTGGAAACACCATATATTTT.

The chain recombines TRBV20-1 with TRBJ2-5, with D perhaps TRBD1 (6 bases). Trimming shortened V by 8 bases and J by 2 bases, and 9 bases separated the two germline ends. This CDR3 region has 11 residues. Germline CDR1 reads DFQATT; CDR2 reads SNEGSKA (reference sequence). The CDR3: CSRTEQETQYF. CDR3 bases: TGCAGTCGGACAGAACAAGAGACCCAGTACTTC.

The V call is TRBV2, the J call TRBJ2-7; 8 nucleotides match TRBD2. V was clipped by 6 bases and J by 3 bases; unmatched bases: 7. Germline V lookup: CDR1 SNHLY, CDR2 FYNNEI. This CDR3 comprises 14 residues. The CDR3 nucleotides read TGTGCCAGCAGCACAGGACTAGCTCACTACGAGCAGTACTTC. The encoded protein is CASSTGLAHYEQYF. Full variable domain (outside the CDR3, taken from reference TRBV2 and TRBJ2-7): EPEVTQTPSHQVTQMGQEVILRCVPISNHLYFYWYRQILGQKVEFLVSFYNNEISEKSEIFDDQFSVERPDGSNFTLKIRSTKLEDSAMYFCASSTGLAHYEQYFGPGTRLTVT.

The chain links TRBV20-1 to TRBJ1-1; 9 nucleotides line up with TRBD1. The CDR3 is 14 residues long. CDR1 DFQATT and CDR2 SNEGSKA come from the germline V gene (reference sequence). V was pared by 3 bases and J by 1 base, with 3 bases of the junction left unmatched. The CDR3 DNA sequence: TGCAGTGCTAGGTCGGGACAGGGGAACACTGAAGCTTTCTTT. This translates into CSARSGQGNTEAFF.

The J gene is TRBJ2-1, the V gene TRBV27; D remains ambiguous. The CDR3 runs 15 residues. V lost 2 bases, J lost 1 base, and 9 bases lay in between. The V gene's germline CDR1 is MNHEY and CDR2 SMNVEV (reference sequence). CDR3 protein: CASSLGPVSYNEQFF. DNA for the CDR3: TGTGCCAGCAGTTTAGGTCCCGTGTCCTACAATGAGCAGTTCTTC.

In this sample, this clonotype turned up a few times. This sequence joins TRBV29-1 and TRBJ1-5; perhaps TRBD1 as D (6 bases). Germline V lookup: CDR1 SQVTM, CDR2 ANQGSEA. This CDR3 has 13 amino acids. Trimming left V 4 bases short and J 7 bases short, with 14 bases between. The DNA for the CDR3 is TGCAGCGTTGCCAGGGGTCTCCAGCAGCCCCAGCATTTT. Translation: CSVARGLQQPQHF.

The chain joins TRBV24-1 to TRBJ2-3; D ambiguous. The ends were cut back, 5 bases at V and 2 bases at J, with 7 bases in the middle. Germline CDR1 and CDR2: KGHDR and SFDVKD. The length of the CDR3 is 13 residues. This CDR3 is CATSASFTDTQYF. In DNA form, the CDR3 reads TGTGCCACCAGTGCCAGCTTCACAGATACGCAGTATTTT.

The CDR3 region has the DNA TGTGCCAGCAGAACGCAGGGGTTCGAGCAGTACTTC. Translated, it gives CASRTQGFEQYF. V is TRBV2 and J is TRBJ2-7; possible D gene TRBD1, 6 bases. CDR1 SNHLY and CDR2 FYNNEI come from the germline V gene. V lost 6 bases and J 6 bases, leaving 12 bases between the germline ends. CDR3 size: 12 residues.